This TCR beta chain was sequenced in a study of shared clonotypes between healthy human individuals. Libraries were prepared by immunoSEQ multiplex PCR; TCRdb keeps only in-frame clonotypes and omits some of them. Here the sample spans about 2.1 million clones, roughly 93% being singletons. Selected positively for CCR7 and CD45RO-negative, naive CD8 cells excluded terminally differentiated effector memory CD45RA+ cells. V was pared by 5 bases and J by 2 bases, with 12 bases of the junction left unmatched. The germline V gene has CDR1 SEHNR and CDR2 FQNEAQ (reference sequence). The CDR3 has 16 residues.

What was sequenced was naive CD8+ T cells from PBMCs. The clonotype was recovered from a man between 18 and 29 years old in good health. Some clones in this sample may be carry-over from other donors' samples. J is TRBJ2-7 and V is TRBV7-9, with 7 bases lining up with TRBD2. In DNA form, the CDR3 reads TGTGCCAGCAGCCCCCTACTCAGCGGGGCCACCTACGAGCAGTACTTC. Translated, it gives CASSPLLSGATYEQYF.